This entry lists 18 T cell receptor beta chains sequenced from one sample in a study of cytomegalovirus exposure and HLA in healthy donors. It was with 60 Vbeta and 13 Jbeta primers that the PCR ran. TCRdb's copy holds only in-frame clones and misses some; the assay was immunoSEQ multiplex PCR. The sample includes approximately 68,000 clones, roughly four fifths seen only once; the top ten take more than 7%. Sequencing was carried out using PBMCs. All receptors come from a woman in her 30s in good health and CMV-seropositive.

To note about this clone: The conserved final phenylalanine or tryptophan is absent from the CDR3, which likely points to a read error. No DNA is shown, since the ends of the CDR3 on it are uncertain; the CDR3 is the one TCRdb lists. The chain is built from TRBV28 and TRBJ1-2; the D call of TRBD1 is as the table states it, not checked on the DNA. Germline V gene lookup returns CDR1 MDHEN and CDR2 SYDVKM. The CDR3 spans 10 residues, counting both ends. The CDR3 here is CASSSSGQGK.

The chain has TRBV5-6 and TRBJ2-1, with TRBD2 matching 7 bases. The CDR3 runs 17 residues. Germline V CDR1 and CDR2: SGHDT, YYEEEE. V dropped 0 bases and J dropped 8; count of bases not matched to a gene: 14. DNA of the CDR3: TGTGCCAGCAGCTTGGCCACCTCGAGCGGGATTGGGTATGAGCAGTTCTTC. As protein: CASSLATSSGIGYEQFF.

The chain is built from TRBV28 and TRBJ1-2; possible D gene TRBD1, 5 bases. The CDR3 has 14 residues. Trimming removed 1 base from V and 8 bases from J, with 14 bases in between. Germline V gene data show CDR1 as MDHEN and CDR2 as SYDVKM. The CDR3 here is CASSLSRGAGGYTF. For the CDR3, the DNA is TGTGCCAGCAGTTTATCTCGCGGGGCGGGGGGCTACACCTTC.

The count of this clone is one. This rearrangement joins TRBV6-5 to TRBJ2-3, with 7 bases that match TRBD2. The CDR3 length is 14 residues. Looked up from germline, CDR1 is MNHEY and CDR2 is SVGAGI. The ends lost 6 bases at V and 4 bases at J; junction bases unmatched: 7. CDR3 bases: TGTGCCAGCAGACTCGGTGGGGGGGCAGATACGCAGTATTTT. Its translation is CASRLGGGADTQYF.

The genes are TRBV5-1 and TRBJ2-3; D is possibly TRBD2 (6 bases). Germline lookup yields CDR1 SGHRS and CDR2 YFSETQ. CDR3 length: 14 amino acids. V gave up 4 bases and J gave up 3 bases, with 12 bases separating them. The CDR3 sequence: CASSTPRGTDTQYF. The CDR3 bases are TGCGCCAGCAGCACCCCCCGGGGGACAGATACGCAGTATTTT.

V and J are TRBV10-3 and TRBJ2-7; tentatively, D is TRBD1 (5 bases). The CDR3 is made up of 12 amino acids. V was cut by 2 bases and J by 6 bases, with 8 bases left in between. Germline V CDR1 and CDR2: ENHRY, SYGVKD. DNA of the CDR3: TGTGCCATCAGTGAGGACAGTCTCGAGCAGTACTTC. Translation: CAISEDSLEQYF.

The gene calls are TRBV29-1 and TRBJ2-1; 10 nucleotides align to TRBD1. Looked up from germline, CDR1 is SQVTM and CDR2 is ANQGSEA. J was trimmed by 4 bases and V by 6 bases; bases with no gene match: 6. The CDR3 has 14 residues. CDR3 DNA: TGCAGCGTGCCCGGGACAGGGGATTACAATGAGCAGTTCTTC. It specifies CSVPGTGDYNEQFF.

This chain joins TRBV19 and TRBJ2-1; 12 bases fit TRBD2. V shed 5 bases and J 9 bases; nucleotides not matched to a gene: 14. Germline values: CDR1 LNHDA, CDR2 SQIVND (reference sequence). The CDR3 extends over 17 amino acids. The DNA for the CDR3 is TGTGCCAGTAGTGTCCGGACTAGCGGGACCCCACAGGGTGAGCAGTTCTTC. It codes for CASSVRTSGTPQGEQFF.

This chain links TRBV15 with TRBJ2-7; maybe TRBD1 (7 bases). CDR3 length equals 13 residues. Per germline, CDR1 LNHNV and CDR2 YYDKDF (reference sequence). Deletions cut 5 bases from V and 6 bases from J, with 14 bases between. The CDR3 loop reads CATSRGTEVEQYF. The CDR3 nucleotides are TGTGCCACCAGCCGGGGGACAGAAGTCGAGCAGTACTTC.

This clone was recorded once. The chain recombines TRBV7-2 with TRBJ2-5; possible D gene TRBD1, 5 bases. V dropped 1 base and J dropped 2 bases, with 11 bases sitting between them. This CDR3 is built from 15 residues. The germline V gene encodes CDR1 SGHTA and CDR2 FQGNSA. Written as DNA, the CDR3 is TGTGCCAGCAGCTTAGGAGGCAGGGAACAAGAGACCCAGTACTTC. The encoded protein is CASSLGGREQETQYF.

The V and J genes are TRBV11-2 and TRBJ2-1; TRBD1 might be the D (5 bases). The V gene lost 5 bases and the J gene lost 4 bases, with 15 bases spanning the gap. The CDR3 runs to 15 residues. Germline V gene lookup returns CDR1 SGHAT and CDR2 FQNNGV. The CDR3, as DNA: TGTGCCAGCAGCCCCCGATCTGGGGCTTACAATGAGCAGTTCTTC. Translating gives CASSPRSGAYNEQFF.

The genes are TRBV27 and TRBJ2-2; 10 nucleotides match TRBD2. The trim removed 7 bases at V and 8 bases at J, leaving 19 bases unmatched. The CDR3 consists of 18 residues. Looked up from germline, CDR1 is MNHEY and CDR2 is SMNVEV (reference sequence). Written as DNA, the CDR3 is TGTGCCAGCAAGCCCACGAGCGGGAGGGCCCTAACAGGGGGGGAGCTGTTTTTT. This sequence encodes CASKPTSGRALTGGELFF.

The chain is built from TRBV7-8 and TRBJ1-2; TRBD1 agrees at 11 bases. The length of the CDR3 is 14 residues. Germline assignment: CDR1 SGHVS and CDR2 FQNEAQ. V shed 3 bases, J shed 4 bases, and the junction held 1 base outside the gene matches. CDR3 residues: CASSLGTGGYGYTF. The CDR3 DNA sequence: TGTGCCAGCAGCTTGGGGACAGGGGGCTATGGCTACACCTTC.

This sequence joins TRBV7-9 and TRBJ2-1; TRBD2 matches at 8 bases. Trimming took 1 base from V and 4 from J; bases not matched to a gene: 6. The V gene's germline CDR1 is SEHNR and CDR2 FQNEAQ (reference sequence). The CDR3 sequence is 16 residues long. CDR3 amino acids: CASSLVSGREYNEQFF. The CDR3 nucleotides are TGTGCCAGCAGCTTAGTTTCCGGGAGGGAATACAATGAGCAGTTCTTC.

The genes are TRBV4-1 and TRBJ1-2; 9 bases agree with TRBD1. Germline V lookup: CDR1 MGHRA, CDR2 YSYEKL. The CDR3 is made up of 16 amino acids. The trim removed 3 bases at V and 0 bases at J, leaving 5 bases unmatched. This CDR3 reads CASSQGTGQPNYGYTF. CDR3 in DNA: TGCGCCAGCAGCCAGGGGACAGGGCAACCTAACTATGGCTACACCTTC.

V gene TRBV29-1 combines with J gene TRBJ2-2, with TRBD1 matching over 7 bases. CDR3 size: 14 residues. From germline, CDR1 is SQVTM and CDR2 ANQGSEA. The V and J ends lost 2 bases and 1 base, in that order; junction bases with no gene match: 1. CDR3 nucleotide sequence: TGCAGCGTTGAAAGGGGGCTGAACACCGGGGAGCTGTTTTTT. The encoded protein is CSVERGLNTGELFF.

This clone was found a few times. The chain is built from TRBV7-9 and TRBJ2-1; TRBD2 might be the D (6 bases). Germline V CDR1 and CDR2: SEHNR, FQNEAQ (reference sequence). Deletions cut 5 bases from V and 8 bases from J, with 22 bases between. CDR3 length: 16 residues. The CDR3 sequence is CASSPRIREIVDEQFF. The CDR3 DNA follows: TGTGCCAGCAGCCCACGTATACGGGAGATCGTGGATGAGCAGTTCTTC.

There are a few counts of this clone. V usage is TRBV28 and J usage is TRBJ2-7; 8 bases agree with TRBD1. V gave up 3 bases and J gave up 0 bases; unmatched junction bases: 4. CDR1 and CDR2 from the germline V gene are MDHEN and SYDVKM. There are 15 residues in the CDR3. The DNA for the CDR3 is TGTGCCAGCAGTTTGAGACAGGGGATCTCCTACGAGCAGTACTTC. It translates to CASSLRQGISYEQYF. The entire variable domain, with the rest obtained from reference TRBV28 and TRBJ2-7, is as follows: DVKVTQSSRYLVKRTGEKVFLECVQDMDHENMFWYRQDPGLGLRLIYFSYDVKMKEKGDIPEGYSVSREKKERFSLILESASTNQTSMYLCASSLRQGISYEQYFGPGTRLTVT.